These T cell receptor beta chains were read from a single sample in a study of a mutant IDH1 vaccine in newly diagnosed glioma. Clones were sequenced by immunoSEQ multiplex PCR, and TCRdb holds only the in-frame ones, with some missing. The data show about 75,000 clones, roughly 90% seen once. The antigens these receptors bind are not known. Sequencing used PBMCs, obtained from a glioma patient whose treatment included an IDH1 peptide vaccine. The source of these receptors is a woman between 45 and 65 years old with glioma. The CDR3 runs from the conserved cysteine through the conserved F or W. D genes are given only for firm matches. Some rows have no size entry. The others give once, few or many, or a class for an expanded clone.

d_call | j_call | v_call | clone_size | cdr3_aa | cdr3_nt
. | TRBJ2-2 | TRBV5-8 | few | CASSQVHGELFF | TGTGCCAGCAGCCAGGTTCACGGGGAGCTGTTTTTT
. | TRBJ1-2 | TRBV27 | . | CASSTRQQSNYGYTF | TGTGCCAGCAGTACCCGCCAGCAGAGTAACTATGGCTACACCTTC
TRBD1 | TRBJ2-1 | TRBV10-3 | . | CAITGGNLGEQFF | TGTGCCATCACAGGGGGCAATCTAGGTGAGCAGTTCTTC
. | TRBJ2-1 | TRBV9 | . | CASSVASSYSYNEQFF | TGTGCCAGCAGCGTAGCTTCTAGCTACTCCTACAATGAGCAGTTCTTC
. | TRBJ1-5 | TRBV19 | . | CASSPPTYSNQPQHF | TGTGCCAGTAGTCCCCCGACATATAGCAATCAGCCCCAGCATTTT
. | TRBJ1-6 | TRBV5-1 | . | CASSTGTNSPLHF | TGCGCCAGCAGCACCGGGACAAACTCACCCCTCCACTTT
TRBD1 | TRBJ2-3 | TRBV4-1 | . | CASSFRQGPSTDTQYF | TGCGCCAGCAGCTTCCGACAGGGGCCAAGCACAGATACGCAGTATTTT
TRBD2 | TRBJ2-1 | TRBV7-3 | . | CASSLTVGTSGNEQFF | TGTGCCAGCAGCTTAACTGTCGGGACTAGCGGTAACGAGCAGTTCTTC
. | TRBJ1-2 | TRBV5-4 | . | CASSLSGGIGYTF | TGTGCCAGCAGCTTGTCTGGGGGGATTGGCTACACCTTC
TRBD2 | TRBJ2-1 | TRBV5-1 | . | CASSSGTSAANEQFF | TGCGCCAGCAGCTCCGGGACTAGCGCTGCAAATGAGCAGTTCTTC
TRBD1 | TRBJ1-3 | TRBV7-9 | . | CASSSQGVPGNTIYF | TGTGCCAGCAGTTCGCAGGGGGTCCCTGGAAACACCATATATTTT
. | TRBJ1-5 | TRBV28 | . | CASSLYILNQPQHF | TGTGCCAGCAGTTTATACATTCTCAATCAGCCCCAGCATTTT
TRBD1 | TRBJ1-4 | TRBV10-3 | . | CASRDRDEKLFF | TGTGCCTCCCGAGACAGGGACGAAAAACTGTTTTTT
. | TRBJ1-4 | TRBV10-3 | . | CAISVGGPTGTNEKLFF | TGTGCCATCAGTGTGGGGGGTCCGACCGGTACTAATGAAAAACTGTTTTTT
. | TRBJ1-3 | TRBV19 | . | CASSIETGSSGNTIYF | TGTGCCAGTAGTATCGAGACGGGCAGTTCTGGAAACACCATATATTTT
TRBD1 | TRBJ2-1 | TRBV11-2 | once | CASSLVDRGTHEQFF | TGTGCCAGCAGCTTAGTGGACAGGGGTACCCATGAGCAGTTCTTC
. | TRBJ1-2 | TRBV6-1 | . | CASSEPRGGGYGYTF | TGTGCCAGCAGTGAACCCAGGGGTGGCGGCTATGGCTACACCTTC
. | TRBJ2-7 | TRBV2 | . | CASTRAPLSPVEQYF | TGTGCCAGCACCAGGGCCCCGTTGAGCCCCGTCGAGCAGTACTTC
TRBD2 | TRBJ2-3 | TRBV7-9 | . | CASSLGAGTDTQYF | TGTGCCAGCAGCTTGGGAGCGGGGACCGATACGCAGTATTTT
. | TRBJ1-1 | TRBV4-1 | . | CASSQGQGSTEAFF | TGCGCCAGCAGCCAAGGGCAGGGAAGCACTGAAGCTTTCTTT
. | TRBJ2-7 | TRBV6-1 | . | CASQEGIHISYEQYF | TGTGCCAGCCAAGAGGGCATACACATCTCCTACGAGCAGTACTTC
. | TRBJ1-2 | TRBV5-6 | . | CASSSNTENNYGYTF | TGTGCCAGCAGCTCGAACACAGAGAACAACTATGGCTACACCTTC
. | TRBJ1-5 | TRBV2 | . | CASSEGRYNQPQHF | TGTGCCAGCAGTGAAGGGAGATACAATCAGCCCCAGCATTTT
. | TRBJ2-7 | TRBV5-1 | . | CASSLEGGEQYF | TGCGCCAGCAGCTTGGAAGGGGGCGAGCAGTACTTC
. | TRBJ2-3 | TRBV7-3 | . | CASSFGGGITDTQYF | TGTGCCAGCAGCTTTGGCGGAGGGATCACAGATACGCAGTATTTT
TRBD1 | TRBJ1-2 | TRBV29-1 | . | CSVETGQGDYGYTF | TGCAGCGTTGAGACGGGACAGGGGGACTATGGCTACACCTTC
. | TRBJ1-3 | TRBV5-6 | . | CASSLNRKLTGNTIYF | TGTGCCAGCAGCTTGAACAGGAAACTTACTGGAAACACCATATATTTT
TRBD2 | TRBJ2-1 | TRBV9 | . | CAGSGISGTEQFF | TGTGCCGGCAGCGGAATTAGCGGGACCGAGCAGTTCTTC
TRBD1 | TRBJ2-7 | TRBV19 | . | CASSPGTGPGEQYF | TGTGCCAGTAGTCCCGGGACAGGGCCCGGCGAGCAGTACTTC
. | TRBJ1-1 | TRBV6-5 | few | CASSLQGNTEAFF | TGTGCCAGCAGTTTACAGGGGAACACTGAAGCTTTCTTT
TRBD2 | TRBJ2-3 | TRBV5-4 | . | CASSLGTSGRLDTQYF | TGTGCCAGCAGCTTGGGGACTAGCGGGAGGTTAGATACGCAGTATTTT
. | TRBJ2-3 | TRBV4-1 | . | CASSQRRSNPGNTDTQYF | TGCGCCAGCAGCCAACGCCGATCAAACCCCGGCAACACAGATACGCAGTATTTT
. | TRBJ1-2 | TRBV6-1 | . | CASSEPPNYGYTF | TGTGCCAGCAGTGAACCACCAAACTATGGCTACACCTTC
TRBD2 | TRBJ2-1 | TRBV5-6 | once | CASRGTSGTNNEQFF | TGTGCCAGCAGAGGGACTAGCGGGACCAACAATGAGCAGTTCTTC
TRBD1 | TRBJ1-5 | TRBV2 | . | CASRGTVSQPQHF | TGTGCCAGCAGAGGGACAGTCAGTCAGCCCCAGCATTTT
. | TRBJ2-4 | TRBV6-5 | . | CASSRSLAKNIQYF | TGTGCCAGCAGTCGATCATTAGCCAAAAACATTCAGTACTTC
. | TRBJ2-7 | TRBV6-6 | . | CASSSGPGQYF | TGTGCCAGCAGTAGCGGGCCAGGGCAGTACTTC
TRBD2 | TRBJ2-1 | TRBV5-1 | . | CASSLASGTYNEQFF | TGCGCCAGCAGCTTGGCTAGCGGCACCTACAATGAGCAGTTCTTC
TRBD1 | TRBJ1-2 | TRBV6-6 | . | CASSPGQGVGGYTF | TGTGCCAGCAGCCCCGGACAGGGCGTTGGTGGCTACACCTTC
. | TRBJ2-7 | TRBV15 | . | CATSRDRRPGAYEQYF | TGTGCCACCAGCAGAGATCGTCGCCCTGGGGCCTACGAGCAGTACTTC
TRBD2 | TRBJ2-1 | TRBV28 | . | CASRIAGGSYNEQFF | TGTGCCAGCAGAATAGCGGGAGGGAGCTACAATGAGCAGTTCTTC
. | TRBJ1-5 | TRBV28 | . | CASSFGLRGNQPQHF | TGTGCCAGCAGTTTTGGACTCCGGGGCAATCAGCCCCAGCATTTT
. | TRBJ2-7 | TRBV28 | once | CATTGGYEQYF | TGTGCCACCACGGGCGGCTACGAGCAGTACTTC
. | TRBJ1-1 | TRBV11-2 | . | CASSLSGEAFF | TGTGCCAGCAGCTTATCCGGGGAAGCTTTCTTT
. | TRBJ2-4 | TRBV27 | . | CASSFGGGNIQYF | TGTGCCAGCAGTTTCGGGGGCGGAAACATTCAGTACTTC
TRBD1 | TRBJ1-6 | TRBV9 | . | CASRGQGNSPLHF | TGTGCCAGCAGGGGACAGGGCAATTCACCCCTCCACTTT
TRBD1 | TRBJ2-3 | TRBV5-1 | . | CASSLASTGGSSTDTQYF | TGCGCCAGCAGCTTGGCCTCAACAGGGGGCTCTAGCACAGATACGCAGTATTTT
. | TRBJ2-1 | TRBV7-7 | once | CASSLDTGYNEQFF | TGTGCTAGCAGCTTAGATACAGGGTACAATGAGCAGTTCTTC
. | TRBJ1-1 | TRBV29-1 | . | CSVAPAGRAFF | TGCAGCGTTGCGCCGGCGGGACGGGCTTTCTTT
TRBD1 | TRBJ2-7 | TRBV27 | . | CASSRGTGNYEQYF | TGTGCCAGCAGCCGCGGGACAGGGAACTACGAGCAGTACTTC
TRBD1 | TRBJ2-4 | TRBV7-9 | once | CASSLGEQGLAKNIQYF | TGTGCCAGCAGCTTAGGGGAACAGGGGTTAGCCAAAAACATTCAGTACTTC
. | TRBJ2-7 | TRBV4-2 | . | CASSPGMAGSSYEQYF | TGTGCCAGCAGCCCCGGAATGGCTGGAAGCTCCTACGAGCAGTACTTC
. | TRBJ2-2 | TRBV19 | . | CASTQGFGEKQSGTGELFF | TGTGCCAGTACCCAAGGGTTCGGAGAGAAGCAATCGGGAACCGGGGAGCTGTTTTTT
TRBD2 | TRBJ2-4 | TRBV2 | . | CASSGAGGVKNIQYF | TGTGCCAGCAGTGGAGCGGGAGGGGTCAAAAACATTCAGTACTTC